The sequence of this T cell receptor (beta chain) was determined in a study of T cell repertoires in cytomegalovirus infection (dated by TCRdb to the late 2010s). Some background on the complete study: Peptide stimulations targeted recently identified HLA-C-restricted CMV epitopes, whose presentation resists viral immunomodulation, together with well-studied HLA-B-restricted epitopes. The HLA type of each donor mattered for the analysis, because public TCR beta signatures pointed to carriage of CMV infection along with the matching HLA type. Summary of the overall study and its limitations: Cumulative frequency of public TCR beta family members discriminated carriers of CMV infection plus the relevant HLA type in this cohort and an independent approximately 360-donor cohort. The ex vivo response was dominated by HLA-C-restricted CMV-specific TCR beta clonotypes, which also provided the single most frequent clonotype in two of eight donors.

For sequencing, an Illumina HiSeq 1500 was employed. TCRdb cleaned the public reads at Q25 with fastp, built clones with MiXCR and kept in-frame beta chains. Under each unique CDR3 protein, matching rows form one entry showing the most common genes and DNA. For this sample there are roughly 920,000 distinct CDR3 sequences; around 32% appear just once. The ten largest clones capture around 15% of the sample. The sample's treatment or condition, from its label and the paper: in vitro stimulation with specific CMV peptide epitopes to enrich CMV-specific T cells. CDR3 length: 12 amino acids, cysteine to phenylalanine. Only the CDR3 region is kept as DNA, spanning 36 bases read in frame from base 1. Reading the germline V gene gives CDR1 SGHVS and CDR2 FQNEAQ. Trimming at the junction amounts to 5 bases on V and 4 bases on J, and the germline ends lie 8 bases apart. Many counts were recorded for this clonotype. The specificity of this receptor is unknown. Base qualities are not at hand, and no much larger clone is one base apart.

The sequenced sample was cultured CD8+ T cells from PBMCs, obtained from culture after CMV antigen stimulation. The receptor's source is a human donor in good health (CMV status not recorded). Some clones in this sample may be carry-over from other donors' samples. In this chain, TRBV7-8 is recombined with TRBJ1-2, with the D gene uncertain. The CDR3 has the sequence CASSEGLYGYTF. The DNA reads TGTGCCAGCAGCGAGGGCCTCTATGGCTACACCTTC.